These 17 T cell receptor beta chains originate from one sample sequenced in a study of blood T cell repertoires in COVID-19. The data were produced by immunoSEQ multiplex PCR, yet TCRdb's version contains in-frame clones alone and is incomplete. Of over 250,000 clones listed, around 90% are singletons. Material: peripheral blood. These TCRs come from a woman in her 70s with COVID-19, enrolled during active disease.

The chain joins TRBV5-6 to TRBJ2-1; 9 bases line up with TRBD2. The V and J ends lost 4 bases and 6 bases, in that order; junction bases with no gene match: 14. CDR1 SGHDT and CDR2 YYEEEE come from the germline V gene. The CDR3 has 17 residues. The CDR3 DNA reads TGTGCCAGCAGCCCGGACCGCGCGGGACTAGCCAGCAATGAGCAGTTCTTC. Translated, it gives CASSPDRAGLASNEQFF.

V is TRBV6-2 or TRBV6-3 and J is TRBJ1-2; a weak D match, TRBD1 (5 bases). CDR1 is MNHEY, CDR2 SVGEGT, per germline. Trimming shortened V by 6 bases and J by 8 bases, and 16 bases separated the two germline ends. The CDR3 consists of 13 residues. The CDR3 DNA is TGTGCCAGCAGCTCTCCTTCGGGGGGAGGCTACACCTTC. Protein sequence: CASSSPSGGGYTF.

The rearrangement links TRBV28 to TRBJ2-7, with 9 bases identical to TRBD1. The CDR3 covers 14 residues. Per the germline V gene, CDR1 is MDHEN and CDR2 is SYDVKM. The trim removed 3 bases at V and 13 bases at J, leaving 13 bases unmatched. The CDR3 sequence is CASSLPGQGPRTYF. CDR3 DNA sequence: TGTGCCAGCAGTTTGCCGGGACAGGGTCCTAGAACCTACTTC.

This chain uses TRBV29-1 with TRBJ1-1; D not resolved. The CDR3 is 14 amino acids. Germline V lookup: CDR1 SQVTM, CDR2 ANQGSEA. Trimming left V 7 bases short and J 1 base short, with 16 bases between. The CDR3 region has the DNA TGCAGCGGTGGCCGCGGAATGGGGAACACTGAAGCTTTCTTT. This codes for CSGGRGMGNTEAFF.

The genes are TRBV7-9 and TRBJ2-7; 10 nucleotides line up with TRBD1. Germline V gene data show CDR1 as SEHNR and CDR2 as FQNEAQ (reference sequence). V was clipped by 1 base and J by 3 bases; unmatched bases: 6. The CDR3 has 16 residues. The CDR3 sequence is CASSLDTGQGNYEQYF. The CDR3 nucleotides are TGTGCCAGCAGCTTAGATACGGGACAGGGGAACTACGAGCAGTACTTC.

The genes are TRBV7-6 and TRBJ2-2; weak D call: TRBD2 (5 bases). The CDR3 is 17 residues long. V dropped 4 bases and J dropped 1 base, with 16 bases sitting between them. Germline V gives CDR1 SGHVS, CDR2 FNYEAQ. The DNA for the CDR3 is TGTGCCAGCAGCTCCGTCGCCGGGAATTTGAACACCGGGGAGCTGTTTTTT. Its protein product is CASSSVAGNLNTGELFF.

There are a few counts of this clone. This chain links TRBV6-5 with TRBJ1-5; TRBD1 matches 7 bases. Germline V gives CDR1 MNHEY, CDR2 SVGAGI. The CDR3 runs 15 residues. Trimming at V came to 0 bases and at J to 1 base, leaving 0 bases not matched to a gene. The CDR3: CASSYSQGSNQPQHF. CDR3 DNA: TGTGCCAGCAGTTACTCACAGGGGAGCAATCAGCCCCAGCATTTT.

V is TRBV10-3 and J is TRBJ1-1; 8 positions agree with TRBD1. The CDR3 has 14 amino acids. Germline CDR1 and CDR2: ENHRY and SYGVKD. Trimming removed 6 bases from V and 0 bases from J; junction bases left unmatched: 3. CDR3 in amino acids: CAIRSTGVNTEAFF. CDR3 nucleotides: TGTGCCATCAGATCGACAGGGGTGAACACTGAAGCTTTCTTT.

V is TRBV6-2 or TRBV6-3 and J is TRBJ2-7; 7 nucleotides line up with TRBD2. The CDR3 has 14 amino acids. The J segment lost 0 bases and the V segment lost 6 bases, leaving 5 bases of the junction unmatched. Germline V gene lookup returns CDR1 MNHEY and CDR2 SVGEGT. The CDR3, as DNA: TGTGCCAGCAGACCTAGCGGAAGCTCCTACGAGCAGTACTTC. Translating gives CASRPSGSSYEQYF.

The rearrangement joins TRBV2 to TRBJ2-2; D remains ambiguous. Deletions cut 5 bases from V and 7 bases from J, with 8 bases between. Germline lookup yields CDR1 SNHLY and CDR2 FYNNEI. This CDR3 has 12 amino acids. The CDR3 reads CASSPQFGELFF. DNA of the CDR3: TGTGCCAGCAGTCCCCAATTCGGGGAGCTGTTTTTT.

The V gene is TRBV5-1, the J gene TRBJ2-7; perhaps TRBD1 as D (5 bases). CDR3 length: 13 amino acids. V dropped 4 bases and J dropped 0 bases, with 8 bases sitting between them. Per germline, CDR1 SGHRS and CDR2 YFSETQ. Here the CDR3 reads CASSRQGSYEQYF. The DNA of the CDR3 is TGCGCCAGCAGCCGTCAGGGCTCCTACGAGCAGTACTTC.

This chain connects TRBV9 to TRBJ1-6; TRBD1 matches 8 bases. In germline, CDR1 is SGDLS, CDR2 YYNGEE. The V gene end was trimmed by 4 bases and the J gene end by 9 bases; junction bases not matched to a gene: 9. The CDR3 sequence is 15 residues long. CDR3 sequence reads: CASSPRGQGASPLHF. Written as DNA, the CDR3 is TGTGCCAGCAGCCCCCGCGGACAGGGTGCTTCACCCCTCCACTTT.

This chain uses TRBV6-2 or TRBV6-3 with TRBJ2-1, with D perhaps matching TRBD2 (5 bases). V lost 3 bases to trimming and J lost 3 bases, with 9 bases between them. CDR3 size: 14 residues. From germline, CDR1 is MNHEY and CDR2 SVGEGT. CDR3 amino acids: CASSYYGVYNEQFF. The CDR3 nucleotides read TGTGCCAGCAGTTATTACGGGGTCTACAATGAGCAGTTCTTC.

This sequence joins TRBV18 and TRBJ2-3; 7 bases agree with TRBD1. Germline assignment: CDR1 KGHSH and CDR2 LQKENI. This CDR3 comprises 15 residues. Trimming at V came to 6 bases and at J to 6 bases, leaving 12 bases not matched to a gene. This CDR3 is CASSRQGLVRDTQYF. Here the CDR3 DNA reads TGTGCCAGCTCGCGACAGGGTCTGGTAAGGGATACGCAGTATTTT.

About this clone: This specimen includes other DNA sequences encoding the same CDR3. V usage is TRBV30 and J usage is TRBJ2-7, with 11 bases lining up with TRBD1. V dropped 0 bases and J dropped 4; count of bases not matched to a gene: 2. The germline V gene encodes CDR1 GTSNPN and CDR2 SVGIG (reference sequence). CDR3 size: 14 residues. CDR3 coding DNA: TGTGCCTGGAGTGTAGGGACAGGGGGTTACGAGCAGTACTTC. Its protein product is CAWSVGTGGYEQYF.

V gene TRBV11-2 combines with J gene TRBJ2-1, with 9 bases lining up with TRBD1. The V gene's germline CDR1 is SGHAT and CDR2 FQNNGV. CDR3 size: 18 residues. Germline trimming cut 5 bases from V and 2 bases from J; bases unmatched to any gene: 13. CDR3 DNA sequence: TGTGCCAGCAGCCTAGGGACAGGGTTGAGTACTACCTACAATGAGCAGTTCTTC. It encodes CASSLGTGLSTTYNEQFF.

A few counts support this clone. The chain has TRBV18 and TRBJ2-7, with a weak D call TRBD2 (6 bases). This CDR3 has 11 amino acids. Germline V gene data show CDR1 as KGHSH and CDR2 as LQKENI. The germline V and J ends were trimmed by 6 bases and 4 bases, with 7 bases remaining between them. The CDR3 region is CASSREYEQYF. For the CDR3, the DNA is TGTGCCAGCTCCCGGGAGTACGAGCAGTACTTC.